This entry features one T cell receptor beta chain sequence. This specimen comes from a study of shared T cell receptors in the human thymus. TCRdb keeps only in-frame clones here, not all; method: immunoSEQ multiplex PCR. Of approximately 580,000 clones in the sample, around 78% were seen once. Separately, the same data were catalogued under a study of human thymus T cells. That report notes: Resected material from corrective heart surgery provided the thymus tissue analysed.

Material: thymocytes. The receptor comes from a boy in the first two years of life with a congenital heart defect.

Here the CDR3 reads CASSFSGPLNTEAFF. The DNA of the CDR3 is TGTGCCAGCAGTTTCAGCGGGCCCCTGAACACTGAAGCTTTCTTT. V and J are TRBV27 and TRBJ1-1; no clear D gene. The CDR3 has 15 amino acids. CDR1 is MNHEY, CDR2 SMNVEV, per germline (reference sequence). V shed 3 bases and J shed 0 bases, with 11 bases lying between them.